The 3 T cell receptor beta chains presented below share a single source sample, sequenced in a study of beta chain features in type 1 diabetes. Sequenced material consisted of expressed TCRB transcripts (all of the isolated RNA was reverse transcribed). The repertoire was sequenced with immunoSEQ multiplex PCR; TCRdb's copy has only in-frame clones and lacks some. The data show 680,000 or so clones, with 15% to 17% seen just once and 0.07% to 0.095% held by the top ten. The material sequenced was naive CD4+ T cells from blood. All receptors come from a man younger than 35 in good health.

The chain couples TRBV29-1 to TRBJ1-3; a weak D match, TRBD1 (6 bases). The CDR3 length is 13 residues. The germline V and J ends were trimmed by 7 bases and 3 bases, with 13 bases remaining between them. Germline V gives CDR1 SQVTM, CDR2 ANQGSEA. The CDR3 region has the DNA TGCAGCGCCGAGGGACACATTGGAAACACCATATATTTT. This codes for CSAEGHIGNTIYF.

This clone occurred a few times. The V gene is TRBV28, the J gene TRBJ1-2; a weak D match, TRBD1 (5 bases). CDR1 MDHEN and CDR2 SYDVKM come from the germline V gene. The V and J ends lost 8 bases and 2 bases respectively, with 12 bases between them. The CDR3 contains 13 residues. The CDR3 DNA is TGTGCCAGCTCCGGGGGGACCAACTATGGCTACACCTTC. Translating it yields CASSGGTNYGYTF.

This clone showed up just a few times. This rearrangement joins TRBV27 to TRBJ2-1; 13 nucleotides align to TRBD2. CDR1 MNHEY and CDR2 SMNVEV come from the germline V gene (reference sequence). Trimming at V came to 1 base and at J to 8 bases, leaving 14 bases not matched to a gene. The CDR3 contains 19 residues. CDR3 nucleotide sequence: TGTGCCAGCAGTTTATTTGTGGGGGCCTTACTAGCGGGAGGGCATGAGCAGTTCTTC. Encoded protein: CASSLFVGALLAGGHEQFF.